This T cell receptor (beta chain) was obtained from a study of human T cells and chemical hapten exposure. Study-level information: DPC at 2% was the sensitizing agent, placed on approximately 2 cm by approximately 2 cm of upper inner arm skin. Per-sample TCR yields varied mainly from small pooled library volume differences.

This CDR3 region has 19 residues. This clonotype was counted only a few times. The time point denotes: patch test 3, about 24 weeks after DPC sensitization. The treatment is: therapeutic diphenylcyclopropenone sensitization with weekly scalp DPC. TCRdb re-derived calls from the RACE reads in MiXCR, one entry per CDR3 protein. The sample includes approximately 90,000 distinct CDR3 sequences, about 28% of them seen just once. This clonotype originated in a man between 40 and 49 years old with alopecia areata. Some clones in this sample may be carry-over from other donors' samples. The chain combines TRBV21-1 with TRBJ2-5; the listed D gene, TRBD2, was not tested against the DNA. TRBV21-1 is deemed a pseudogene. Specimen: whole blood, collected in connection with sensitization to the hapten diphenylcyclopropenone (DPC). CDR3 sequence: CASVLDRDCSGRARETQYF. CDR3 nucleotides: TGTGCCAGCGTTCTGGACAGGGACTGTAGCGGGAGGGCCCGGGAGACCCAGTACTTC.